What follows is one TCR beta chain and its context. This entry belongs to a study of cytomegalovirus exposure and HLA in healthy donors. Use of 60 Vbeta and 13 Jbeta primers characterized the PCR. The protocol was immunoSEQ multiplex PCR, while the TCRdb copy is restricted to in-frame clones and leaves out a portion. The table shows roughly 100,000 clones, with around three quarters occurring only once. The sample consisted of PBMCs. The TCR originated in a woman aged 45 to 65 in good health and CMV-seropositive.

CDR3 in amino acids: CASSLGGRKETQYF. CDR3 nucleotide sequence: TGTGCCAGCAGCCTCGGGGGTCGGAAAGAGACCCAGTACTTC. This chain connects TRBV7-2 to TRBJ2-5; D is perhaps TRBD2 (6 bases). V lost 5 bases, J lost 3 bases, and 13 bases lay in between. This CDR3 contains 14 residues. Germline loops: CDR1 SGHTA, CDR2 FQGNSA. Using reference TRBV7-2 and TRBJ2-5 for the parts outside the CDR3, the full variable domain is GAGVSQSPSNKVTEKGKDVELRCDPISGHTALYWYRQSLGQGLEFLIYFQGNSAPDKSGLPSDRFSAERTGGSVSTLTIQRTQQEDSAVYLCASSLGGRKETQYFGPGTRLLVL.